This T cell receptor beta chain is from a study of T cell responses to AZD1222 COVID-19 vaccine (dated by TCRdb to about 2021). In terms of the full investigation: TCR sequencing was performed for approximately 240 trial participants, of whom around 200 were given two doses of AZD1222 and 26 were given two doses of MenACWY control vaccine. Enrollment into the trials was organized by age into subgroups of 18-55, 56-69 and 70-plus years, and those subgroups contained about 150, 27 and 61 TCR-sequenced participants, respectively.

The V end loses 1 base and the J end loses 14 bases, and a stretch of 15 bases separates them. CDR1 and CDR2 are drawn from the germline V gene: MGHRA, YSYEKL. From the cysteine through the phenylalanine, the CDR3 covers 14 amino acids. Of the read, only the CDR3 DNA is kept; its 42 bases are in frame from base 1. About this clone itself: The antigen this receptor binds is unknown. No much larger clone is present one base from it, and per-base qualities are unavailable.

The sample's time point label, in plain terms: about 28 days (+/-7) after the second vaccine dose. AZD1222 recipients with second doses at about 4 weeks or about 12 weeks were pooled, because spike-specific TCR depth and breadth did not differ between schedules. The vaccinee samples were drawn from two UK trials, COV001 and COV002, one of which was a single-blind randomized controlled phase 2/3 trial testing AZD1222 (ChAdOx1 nCoV-19) in healthy adults. For TCRbeta chain sequencing, PBMC samples were collected from trial participants at day 0 and at day 28 after the second dose. The investigation overall reported the following: Because no samples from the day 14 peak response were available, repertoires could be characterized only after the peak T cell response. The whole spike protein was spanned by vaccine-associated CD4 TCRs, and dominant responses were seen in regions 160-218 and 743-854. Only six or seven AZD1222 recipients were SARS-CoV-2 seropositive at baseline, limiting conclusions about previously exposed vaccinees. Reportedly, close to half of the unique spike-specific TCRs recognized epitopes lying outside the regions that are mutated in the B.1.351 and B.1.1.7 variants. After two AZD1222 doses, both the breadth and the depth of spike-specific TCRs were significantly higher than at day 0 and than in MenACWY recipients. In the small 56-69-year group, the increase in depth fell short of significance, most likely because of low power. Participants were mostly white British and included more females than males, and it was suggested by the authors that clonal diversity may have been underestimated.

The CDR3 regions of human TCRbeta chains were analyzed by immunosequencing. The authors' pipeline ran thus. TCRs in the repertoires were matched against a reference library of SARS-CoV-2-specific TCRs that had been generated with the MIRA antigen-specificity platform. Breadth meant the fraction of unique TCRs that were SARS-CoV-2-associated, whereas depth meant the fraction of total T cells that were SARS-CoV-2-associated. Using the MIRA data, each spike-specific TCR was assigned both to the spike region to which the TCR was reactive and to a CD4 or CD8 class. Log10-transformed breadth and depth values were compared by one-way ANOVA with Sidak's multiple comparisons tests. Sourced from immuneACCESS, this table was stored by TCRdb with only in-frame sequences that have V and J called. A share of the clones is absent; for the studies checked, an unresolved V gene accounts for under half, and the remainder has no known explanation. V, J and clone size are taken as reported in that table, and D and trimming were inferred from the DNA itself. This sample has about 110,000 clones in its table, and approximately 90% of those were observed once. The ten largest clones capture around 6% of the sample.

The sample here was peripheral blood, taken 28 days after the second AZD1222 dose. The chain couples TRBV4-1 to TRBJ1-6; 5 matching bases give a weak D call of TRBD1. The receptor comes from an adult who received the AZD1222 COVID-19 vaccine. The DNA is TGCGCCAGCAGCCAAGGTGAGGGGACGGGGACCCTCCACTTT. Its protein product is CASSQGEGTGTLHF.